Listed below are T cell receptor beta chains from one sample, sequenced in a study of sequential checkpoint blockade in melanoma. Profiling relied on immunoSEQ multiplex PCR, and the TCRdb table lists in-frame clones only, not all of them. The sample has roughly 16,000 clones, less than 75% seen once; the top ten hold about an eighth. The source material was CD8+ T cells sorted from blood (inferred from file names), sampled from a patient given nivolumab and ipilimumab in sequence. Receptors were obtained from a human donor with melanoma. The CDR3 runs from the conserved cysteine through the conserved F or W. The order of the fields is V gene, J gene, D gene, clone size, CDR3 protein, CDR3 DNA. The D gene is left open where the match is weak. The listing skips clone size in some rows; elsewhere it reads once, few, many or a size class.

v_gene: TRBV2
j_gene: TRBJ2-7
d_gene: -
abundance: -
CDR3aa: CASSASVSGTYEQYF
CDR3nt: TGTGCCAGCAGTGCATCTGTTAGCGGAACCTACGAGCAGTACTTC

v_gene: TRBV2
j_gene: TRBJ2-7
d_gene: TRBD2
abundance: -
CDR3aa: CASGLAGEVLSYEQYF
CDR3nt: TGTGCCAGCGGGTTAGCGGGAGAAGTTCTGTCCTACGAGCAGTACTTC

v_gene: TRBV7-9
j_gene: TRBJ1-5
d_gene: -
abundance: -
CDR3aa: CASSYPGSNQPQHF
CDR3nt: TGTGCCAGCAGCTACCCGGGGAGCAATCAGCCCCAGCATTTT

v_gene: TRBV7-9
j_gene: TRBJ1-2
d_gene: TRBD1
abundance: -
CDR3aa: CASSQDRDRVYGYTF
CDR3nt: TGTGCCAGCAGCCAAGATCGGGACAGGGTTTATGGCTACACCTTC

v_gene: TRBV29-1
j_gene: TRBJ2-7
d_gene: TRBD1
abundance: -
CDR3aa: CSVRDRVKEQYF
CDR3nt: TGCAGCGTTCGAGACAGGGTAAAAGAGCAGTACTTC

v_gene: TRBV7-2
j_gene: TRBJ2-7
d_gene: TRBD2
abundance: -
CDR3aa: CASSIPGLGLAGSSYEQYF
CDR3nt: TGTGCCAGCAGCATACCCGGGCTCGGGCTAGCGGGCAGCTCCTACGAGCAGTACTTC

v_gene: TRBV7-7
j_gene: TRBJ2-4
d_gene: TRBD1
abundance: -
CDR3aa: CASSLDDRGIQYF
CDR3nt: TGTGCCAGCAGCTTGGACGACAGGGGCATTCAGTACTTC

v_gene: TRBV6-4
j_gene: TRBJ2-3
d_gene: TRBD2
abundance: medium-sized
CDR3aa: CASSDGTSGTDTQYF
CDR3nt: TGTGCCAGCAGTGACGGGACTAGCGGCACAGATACGCAGTATTTT

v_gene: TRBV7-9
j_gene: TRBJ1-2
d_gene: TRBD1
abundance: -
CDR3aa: CASSLGDSAYNGYTF
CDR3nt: TGTGCCAGCAGCTTAGGGGACAGTGCCTATAATGGCTACACCTTC

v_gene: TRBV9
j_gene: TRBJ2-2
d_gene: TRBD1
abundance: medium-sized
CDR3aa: CASSVGTGVTGELFF
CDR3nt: TGTGCCAGCAGCGTAGGGACAGGGGTAACCGGGGAGCTGTTTTTT

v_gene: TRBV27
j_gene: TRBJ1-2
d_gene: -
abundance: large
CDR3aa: CASGENRVYGYTF
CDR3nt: TGTGCCAGCGGGGAGAACAGGGTCTATGGCTACACCTTC

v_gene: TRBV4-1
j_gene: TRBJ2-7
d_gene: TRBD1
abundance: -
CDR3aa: CASSSGQGRYEQYF
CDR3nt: TGCGCCAGCAGCTCGGGACAGGGGAGATACGAGCAGTACTTC

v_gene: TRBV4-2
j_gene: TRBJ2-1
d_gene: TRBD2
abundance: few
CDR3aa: CASSLGARLAESSYNEQFF
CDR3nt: TGTGCCAGCAGCCTCGGAGCGCGACTAGCGGAGAGCTCCTACAATGAGCAGTTCTTC

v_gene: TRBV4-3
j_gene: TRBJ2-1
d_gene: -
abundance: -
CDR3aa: CASSQGDGGAYEQFF
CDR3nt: TGCGCCAGCAGCCAAGGCGACGGCGGAGCTTATGAGCAGTTCTTC

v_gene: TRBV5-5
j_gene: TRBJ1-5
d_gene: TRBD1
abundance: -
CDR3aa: CASSLGTGDTQHF
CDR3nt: TGTGCCAGCAGCTTGGGGACAGGGGATACCCAGCATTTT

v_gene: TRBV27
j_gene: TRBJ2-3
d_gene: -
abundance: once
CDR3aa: CASSPSGGAITDTQYF
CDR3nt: TGTGCCAGCAGTCCTTCTGGCGGGGCCATCACAGATACGCAGTATTTT

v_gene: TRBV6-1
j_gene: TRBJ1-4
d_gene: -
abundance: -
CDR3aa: CASSYGEKLFF
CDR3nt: TGTGCCAGCAGTTACGGTGAAAAACTGTTTTTT

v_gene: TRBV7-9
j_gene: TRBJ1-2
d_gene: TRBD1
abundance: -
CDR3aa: CASSLGTGIYGYTF
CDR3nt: TGTGCCAGCAGCTTGGGGACAGGGATTTATGGCTACACCTTC

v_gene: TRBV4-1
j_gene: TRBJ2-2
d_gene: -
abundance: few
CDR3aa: CASSLPSNTGELFF
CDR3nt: TGCGCCAGCAGTCTCCCGTCGAACACCGGGGAGCTGTTTTTT

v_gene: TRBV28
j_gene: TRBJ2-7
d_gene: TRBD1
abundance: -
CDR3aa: CATYPGQGESFYEQYF
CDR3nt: TGTGCCACCTACCCGGGACAGGGGGAATCATTTTACGAGCAGTACTTC

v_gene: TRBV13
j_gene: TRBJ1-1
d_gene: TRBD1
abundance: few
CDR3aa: CASSSRLTGGNTEAFF
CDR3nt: TGTGCCAGCAGCTCCCGCCTGACAGGGGGCAACACTGAAGCTTTCTTT

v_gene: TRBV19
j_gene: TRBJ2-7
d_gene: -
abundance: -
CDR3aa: CASSISSGDSYEQYF
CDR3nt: TGTGCCAGTAGTATCAGCAGCGGAGACTCCTACGAGCAGTACTTC

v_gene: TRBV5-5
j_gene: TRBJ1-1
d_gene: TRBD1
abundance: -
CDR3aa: CASSQVRDRVRAFF
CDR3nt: TGCGCCAGCAGCCAAGTCAGGGACAGAGTCAGAGCTTTCTTT

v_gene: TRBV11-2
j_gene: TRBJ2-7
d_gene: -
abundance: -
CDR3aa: CASSFSQGPEQYF
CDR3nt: TGTGCCAGCAGCTTCTCACAGGGTCCCGAGCAGTACTTC

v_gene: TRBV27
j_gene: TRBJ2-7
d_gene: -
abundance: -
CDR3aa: CASSFAGERFTYEQYF
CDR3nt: TGTGCCAGCAGTTTCGCAGGGGAGCGATTCACCTACGAGCAGTACTTC

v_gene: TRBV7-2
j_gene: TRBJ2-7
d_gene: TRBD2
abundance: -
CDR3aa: CASSMEREGSGRLVYEQYF
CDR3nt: TGTGCCAGCAGCATGGAGCGGGAGGGTTCGGGGCGCCTCGTCTACGAGCAGTACTTC